The rows below give T cell receptor beta chains drawn from one sample of a study of blood T cell repertoires in COVID-19. Clones were read by immunoSEQ multiplex PCR, and TCRdb kept only the in-frame ones, dropping some. The table lists about 92,000 clones, roughly 80% of them singletons. The sequenced sample was peripheral blood. The source of these receptors is a man aged 50 to 59 who had recovered from COVID-19. Both conserved end residues are part of each CDR3. A D gene is named only where the DNA matches it firmly. The size field is filled for only some rows; it gives once, few, many or a size class.

d_gene,v_gene,abundance,j_gene,CDR3nt,CDR3aa
TRBD2,TRBV28,-,TRBJ2-7,TGTGCCAGCAGTCTTCAGACTAGCGAAAGCTCCTACGAGCAGTACTTC,CASSLQTSESSYEQYF
TRBD1,TRBV7-2,-,TRBJ2-3,TGTGCCAGCGGCCCCGCCAGGGGGTACACAGATACGCAGTATTTT,CASGPARGYTDTQYF
-,TRBV7-8,-,TRBJ2-3,TGTGCCAGCAGCTTAGAGACTAACCCTCGAGCGACAGATACGCAGTATTTT,CASSLETNPRATDTQYF
TRBD1,TRBV24-1,-,TRBJ2-2,TGTGCCACCAGTGCCGAGGACAGGGTAGCCGGGGAGCTGTTTTTT,CATSAEDRVAGELFF
TRBD1,TRBV28,-,TRBJ1-5,TGTGCCAGCAGTTTAATCAGGGACAGCCAGCCCCAGCATTTT,CASSLIRDSQPQHF
TRBD2,TRBV2,-,TRBJ2-1,TGTGCCAGCGGAGGTTCGGGGGGGAATGAGCAGTTCTTC,CASGGSGGNEQFF
-,TRBV24-1,-,TRBJ2-2,TGTGCCACCAGCCCCACATTGGGGGCAGATCCGAACACCGGGGAGCTGTTTTTT,CATSPTLGADPNTGELFF
TRBD2,TRBV7-9,few,TRBJ2-2,TGTGCCAGCAACCCCCGAGCGGGAGGAATCGGGGAGCTGTTTTTT,CASNPRAGGIGELFF
TRBD2,TRBV3-1/TRBV3-2,-,TRBJ2-1,TGTGCCAGCAGCCAAGTTGTAACTAGCGGGAGTAATGAGCAGTTCTTC,CASSQVVTSGSNEQFF
-,TRBV28,-,TRBJ1-5,TGTGCCAGCAGTTTAGGGAGCAGGAGCAATCAGCCCCAGCATTTT,CASSLGSRSNQPQHF
-,TRBV28,few,TRBJ2-7,TGTGCCAGCTCCCCCCCCAGGGAGGCCTACGAGCAGTACTTC,CASSPPREAYEQYF
-,TRBV9,once,TRBJ2-1,TGTGCCAGCAGCGTGGATCTCTCAGGGGCGACTCCCTACAATGAGCAGTTCTTC,CASSVDLSGATPYNEQFF
-,TRBV4-1,-,TRBJ2-7,TGCGCCAGCAGCCAATTTGTTACAGCCTACGAGCAGTACTTC,CASSQFVTAYEQYF
-,TRBV7-9,-,TRBJ1-4,TGTGCCAGCAGCTTAGGAAGGTCGGCGGAAGCAACTAATGAAAAACTGTTTTTT,CASSLGRSAEATNEKLFF
TRBD1,TRBV5-1,few,TRBJ1-3,TGCGCCAGCAGCTTGATGGGACAGGGAGGAATTGGAAACACCATATATTTT,CASSLMGQGGIGNTIYF
-,TRBV10-3,-,TRBJ2-7,TGTGCCATCAGTGGCGCGGGGGCGGGGCCCAGCTCCTACGAGCAGTACTTC,CAISGAGAGPSSYEQYF
-,TRBV30,-,TRBJ1-1,TGTGCCTGGACCGATCAGGAGAACACTGAAGCTTTCTTT,CAWTDQENTEAFF
-,TRBV7-6,few,TRBJ2-7,TGTGCCAGCAGCTCGTGGACAGTTTCTCTCCCCCACGAGCAGTACTTC,CASSSWTVSLPHEQYF
TRBD1,TRBV7-9,-,TRBJ1-4,TGTGCCAGCAGCTCTCAGACAGGGGCAAATGAAAAACTGTTTTTT,CASSSQTGANEKLFF
-,TRBV5-1,-,TRBJ1-4,TGCGCCAGCAGCTTGGTCGGGAATTCTAATGAAAAACTGTTTTTT,CASSLVGNSNEKLFF
-,TRBV30,-,TRBJ1-2,TGTGCCTGGAGTCCCACGGTCGAATATGGCTACACCTTC,CAWSPTVEYGYTF
-,TRBV19,-,TRBJ1-1,TGTGCCAGTAGTATAGCAGGGAAGGTCGCTGAAGCTTTCTTT,CASSIAGKVAEAFF
TRBD1,TRBV7-3,-,TRBJ2-1,TGTGCCAGCAGCCGACCGGGACAGGGTTTAGGGCAGTTCTTC,CASSRPGQGLGQFF
-,TRBV27,-,TRBJ1-6,TGTGCCAGCACCTTGTACGGGAACTCCTATAATTCACCCCTCCACTTT,CASTLYGNSYNSPLHF
-,TRBV5-1,-,TRBJ2-1,TGCGCCAGCAGTCCATTGGGGACGGGGGGCTCTACCAATGAGCAGTTCTTC,CASSPLGTGGSTNEQFF
TRBD1,TRBV27,few,TRBJ1-3,TGTGCCAGCAGTGCAGGGGGTGTTAGTGGAAACACCATATATTTT,CASSAGGVSGNTIYF
TRBD2,TRBV10-1,-,TRBJ2-5,TGCGCCAGCAGTGGGACTAGCGGGCTCCGGGGAGGGACCCAGTACTTC,CASSGTSGLRGGTQYF